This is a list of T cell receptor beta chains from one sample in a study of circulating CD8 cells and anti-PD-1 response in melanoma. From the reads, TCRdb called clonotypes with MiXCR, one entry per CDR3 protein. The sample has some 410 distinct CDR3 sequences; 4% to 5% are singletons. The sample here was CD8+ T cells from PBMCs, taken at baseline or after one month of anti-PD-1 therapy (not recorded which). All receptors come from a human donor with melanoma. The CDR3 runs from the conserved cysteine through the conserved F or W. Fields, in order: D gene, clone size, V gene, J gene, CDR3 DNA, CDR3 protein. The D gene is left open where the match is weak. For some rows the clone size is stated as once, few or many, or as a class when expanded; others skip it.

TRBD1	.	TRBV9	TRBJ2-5	TGTGCCAGCAGCGTAGAGGGGGCCTTAGAGACCCAGTACTTC	CASSVEGALETQYF
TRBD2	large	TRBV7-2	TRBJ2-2	TGTGCCAGCAGCTTCCCTAGCGGGAGCTTGAACACCGGGGAGCTGTTTTTT	CASSFPSGSLNTGELFF
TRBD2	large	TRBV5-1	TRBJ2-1	TGCGCCAGCACCCTAGCGGGGGGCTACAATGAGCAGTTCTTC	CASTLAGGYNEQFF
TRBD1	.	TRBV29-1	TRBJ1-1	TGCAGCGCCCAGACAGGGGCTGAAGCTTTCTTT	CSAQTGAEAFF
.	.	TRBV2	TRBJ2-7	TGTGCCAGCAGCATGATCACTGACGTAACAGGAGGCCACGAGCAGTACTTC	CASSMITDVTGGHEQYF
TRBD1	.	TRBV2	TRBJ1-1	TGTGCCAGCAGGAAGTCTCTCGACAGGGGAGGCACTGAAGCTTTCTTT	CASRKSLDRGGTEAFF
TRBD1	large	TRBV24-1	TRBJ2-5	TGTGCCACCAGTGACTCCGACAGGGGGGAGACCCAGTACTTC	CATSDSDRGETQYF
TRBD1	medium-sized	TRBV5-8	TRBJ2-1	TGTGCCAGCAGCTTCGTGACAGGGGATCACCATGAGCAGTTCTTC	CASSFVTGDHHEQFF
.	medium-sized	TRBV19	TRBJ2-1	TGTGCCAGTAGTATAGGTGGGTTTAATGAGCAGTTCTTC	CASSIGGFNEQFF
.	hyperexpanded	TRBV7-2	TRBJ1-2	TGTGCCAGCAGCTTAGTCCGGGGAGGCGATGGCTACACCTTC	CASSLVRGGDGYTF
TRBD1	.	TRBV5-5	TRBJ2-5	TGTGCCAGCAGCTGGGACAGGGACACCGAAGAGACCCAGTACTTC	CASSWDRDTEETQYF
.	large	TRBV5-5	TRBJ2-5	TGTGCCAGCAGCTTTTGGACAGTCCAAGAGACCCAGTACTTC	CASSFWTVQETQYF
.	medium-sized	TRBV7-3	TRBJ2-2	TGTGCCAGCAGCTTCGCATTACGTGGGGCCCAGAACACCGGGGAGCTGTTTTTT	CASSFALRGAQNTGELFF
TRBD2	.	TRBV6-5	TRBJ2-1	TGTGCCGGCAGCGGGGAACGCAATGAGCAGTTCTTC	CAGSGERNEQFF
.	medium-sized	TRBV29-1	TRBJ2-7	TGCAGCGTGTCGGAAGCGTTCAACGAGCAGTACTTC	CSVSEAFNEQYF
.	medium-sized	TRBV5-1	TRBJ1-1	TGCGCCAGCAGCTTGGGTTTTCCTCCCCCGAACACTGAAGCTTTCTTT	CASSLGFPPPNTEAFF
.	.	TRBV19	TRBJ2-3	TGTGCCAGTAGTAAGAAGGGTTTGGATACGCAGTATTTT	CASSKKGLDTQYF
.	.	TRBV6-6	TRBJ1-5	TGTGCCAGCAGTGCGGTTGATCAGCCCCAGCATTTT	CASSAVDQPQHF
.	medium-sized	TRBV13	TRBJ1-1	TGTGCCAGCAGCTTGGAGGTGAGCACTGAAGCTTTCTTT	CASSLEVSTEAFF
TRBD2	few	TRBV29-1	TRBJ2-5	TGCAGCGTTGCATGGACTAGCGGGGCCCTACAAGAGACCCAGTACTTC	CSVAWTSGALQETQYF
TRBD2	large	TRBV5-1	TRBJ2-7	TGCGCCAGCAGTACTAGCGGGGGGCCGGGGAACGAGCAGTACTTC	CASSTSGGPGNEQYF
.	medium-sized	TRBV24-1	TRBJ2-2	TGTGCCACCAGTGCGCACAGGAACACCGGGGAGCTGTTTTTT	CATSAHRNTGELFF
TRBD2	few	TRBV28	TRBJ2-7	TGTGCCAGCAGTTTATCCCCGGGGGGCTACGAGCAGTACTTC	CASSLSPGGYEQYF
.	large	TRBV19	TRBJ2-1	TGTGCCAGTAGTATGGGCTGGAATGAGCAGTTCTTC	CASSMGWNEQFF
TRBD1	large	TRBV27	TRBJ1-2	TGTGCCAGCAGTTTACAGGGGGCAAACTATGGCTACACCTTC	CASSLQGANYGYTF
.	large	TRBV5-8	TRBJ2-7	TGTGCCAGCAGCGGTGGACCCTACGAGCAGTACTTC	CASSGGPYEQYF
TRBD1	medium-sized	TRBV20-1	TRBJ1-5	TGCAGTGCTAGAGCCAGGGGGACTGAGCCCCAGCATTTT	CSARARGTEPQHF
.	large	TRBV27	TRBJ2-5	TGTGCCAGCAGCCTAGCGTGGCAAACACTGACACAGACCCAGTACTTC	CASSLAWQTLTQTQYF
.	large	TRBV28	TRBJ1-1	TGTGCCAGCAGTTCCGGGTGGTGGGACACTGAAGCTTTCTTT	CASSSGWWDTEAFF
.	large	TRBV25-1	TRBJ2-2	TGTGCCAGCGAACAGGGTATCGGGGAGCTGTTTTTT	CASEQGIGELFF
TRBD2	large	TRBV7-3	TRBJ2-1	TGTGCCAGCTCCGAGCGGGGGAGCTACAATGAGCAGTTCTTC	CASSERGSYNEQFF
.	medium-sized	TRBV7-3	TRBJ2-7	TGTGCCAGCAGCCCAGGACGGAGATCCTACGAGCAGTACTTC	CASSPGRRSYEQYF
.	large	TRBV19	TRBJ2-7	TGTGCCAGTAGTATTCGGAAAGGGGGCGGGAGCTCCTACGAGCAGTACTTC	CASSIRKGGGSSYEQYF
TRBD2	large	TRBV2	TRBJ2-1	TGTGCCAGCAGTGAAGTGGGGACTAGCGAGTTCTTC	CASSEVGTSEFF
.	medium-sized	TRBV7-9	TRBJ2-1	TGTGCCAGCAGCTCCCGGGACTTCGGGGCCCTTGAGCAGTTCTTC	CASSSRDFGALEQFF
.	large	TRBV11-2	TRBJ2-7	TGTGCCAGCAGCTTAGGACAGCTCTACGAGCAGTACTTC	CASSLGQLYEQYF
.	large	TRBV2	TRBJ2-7	TGTGCCAGCAGTCCGGGGGCCTACGAGCAGTACTTC	CASSPGAYEQYF
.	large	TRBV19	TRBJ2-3	TGTGCCAGTAGTTTTTCGGGGGCTAGCACAGATACGCAGTATTTT	CASSFSGASTDTQYF
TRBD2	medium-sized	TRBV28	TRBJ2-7	TGTGCCAGCAGTGCCACGGCGGGGGGAGAGATCGTAGACGAGCAGTACTTC	CASSATAGGEIVDEQYF
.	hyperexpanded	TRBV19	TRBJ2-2	TGTGCCAGTAGTATAAAGGGTGTTAGGACCGGGGAGCTGTTTTTT	CASSIKGVRTGELFF
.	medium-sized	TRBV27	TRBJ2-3	TGTGCCAGCAGTTTAATACGGGACTGGGACACAGATACGCAGTATTTT	CASSLIRDWDTDTQYF
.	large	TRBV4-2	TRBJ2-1	TGTGCCAGCAGCCAAACTTTGGGTCCCGGTGCGCAGTTCTTC	CASSQTLGPGAQFF
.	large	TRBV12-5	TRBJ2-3	TGTGCTAGTGGAGGCACTTACACAGATACGCAGTATTTT	CASGGTYTDTQYF
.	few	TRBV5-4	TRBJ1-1	TGTGCCAGCAGCGCCAAAGGGGGGAACACTGAAGCTTTCTTT	CASSAKGGNTEAFF
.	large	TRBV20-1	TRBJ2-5	TGCAGTGCTAGAGATTTTGGGGACCCTAGTAGATTTGAGACCCAGTACTTC	CSARDFGDPSRFETQYF
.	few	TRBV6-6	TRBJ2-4	TGTGCCAGCAGTTATACCCATTCCCCCGGAATAGCCAAAAACATTCAGTACTTC	CASSYTHSPGIAKNIQYF
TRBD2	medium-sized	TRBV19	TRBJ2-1	TGTGCCAGTAGTTTGACTAGCGGGGACTACAATGAGCAGTTCTTC	CASSLTSGDYNEQFF
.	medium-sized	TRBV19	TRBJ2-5	TGTGCCAGTAGTCCCCATGCTGGGTCGGAGACCCAGTACTTC	CASSPHAGSETQYF
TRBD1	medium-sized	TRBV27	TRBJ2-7	TGTGCCAGCAAGATAACCGGGACAGGGGTCTACGAGCAGTACTTC	CASKITGTGVYEQYF
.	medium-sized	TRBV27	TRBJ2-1	TGTGCCAGCAGTTTCGGCTATGAGCAGTTCTTC	CASSFGYEQFF
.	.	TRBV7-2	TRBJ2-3	TGTGCCAGCTGTGCGGGGAAGGCTCCAGATACGCAGTATTTT	CASCAGKAPDTQYF